The 26 T cell receptor beta chains below come from one sample, sequenced in a study of control samples from healthy donors and cancer patients (dated by TCRdb to 2018 to 2021). The receptor library was made with the immunoSEQ multiplex PCR assay. TCRdb holds this immuneACCESS table with in-frame rearrangements only. Some clones are missing; in checked studies, unresolved V genes explain under half, and the rest has no known cause. For this sample the table gives some 120,000 clones, of which 88% were detected only once. The ten largest account for approximately 2.3% of the sample. The material sequenced was blood. The source is a woman aged 70-85 years in good health.

This clone was counted between two and nine times. The chain uses TRBV10-1 and TRBJ1-1; D not certain. V gave up 8 bases and J gave up 5 bases, with 18 bases separating them. The CDR3 is 14 residues long. Per germline, CDR1 WNHNN and CDR2 SYGVQD (reference sequence). In DNA, the CDR3 is TGCGCCAGCGGAGTGTATGGGGTTTGGACTGAAGCTTTCTTT. This sequence encodes CASGVYGVWTEAFF.

The chain is built from TRBV7-2 and TRBJ2-7, with 8 positions matching TRBD2. V shed 1 base and J 2 bases; nucleotides not matched to a gene: 7. Germline V CDR1 and CDR2: SGHTA, FQGNSA. The CDR3 is 16 residues long. The CDR3 region is CASSLGPSGRTYEQYF. In DNA, the CDR3 is TGTGCCAGCAGCTTAGGGCCTAGCGGGCGTACCTACGAGCAGTACTTC.

The rearrangement joins TRBV24-1 to TRBJ2-3; maybe TRBD1 (6 bases). Looked up from germline, CDR1 is KGHDR and CDR2 is SFDVKD. This CDR3 is built from 15 residues. V lost 1 base, J lost 3 bases, and 10 bases lay in between. The CDR3 DNA sequence: TGTGCCACCAGTGATTTTGGACAGTCGACAGATACGCAGTATTTT. Translated: CATSDFGQSTDTQYF.

In nucleotides, the CDR3 is TGTGCCAGCAGTTACTCCCCTAATCAGCCCCAGCATTTT. Amino acids: CASSYSPNQPQHF. The chain is built from TRBV6-6 and TRBJ1-5, with unresolved D. The CDR3 is 13 amino acids. The V gene lost 0 bases and the J gene lost 4 bases, with 4 bases spanning the gap. Per the germline V gene, CDR1 is MNHNY and CDR2 is SVGAGI (reference sequence).

The CDR3 DNA reads TGTGCCAGCCAAAGAGAAGGAAGCACAGATACGCAGTATTTT. This codes for CASQREGSTDTQYF. The chain joins TRBV19 to TRBJ2-3; no firm D call. Trimming took off 9 bases at V and 0 bases at J, with 13 bases between the two ends. Germline assignment: CDR1 LNHDA and CDR2 SQIVND (reference sequence). This CDR3 is built from 14 residues.

The chain has TRBV7-6 and TRBJ2-3; 12 nucleotides match TRBD2. The V gene end was trimmed by 6 bases and the J gene end by 3 bases; junction bases not matched to a gene: 13. CDR3 length equals 18 residues. Germline lookup yields CDR1 SGHVS and CDR2 FNYEAQ. CDR3 DNA sequence: TGTGCCAGCAGGGTCGGGACTAGCGGGTGGGTTGAGACAGATACGCAGTATTTT. It is translated as CASRVGTSGWVETDTQYF. Combining the CDR3 with reference TRBV7-6 and TRBJ2-3 gives the whole variable domain GAGVSQSPRYKVTKRGQDVALRCDPISGHVSLYWYRQALGQGPEFLTYFNYEAQQDKSGLPNDRFSAERPEGSISTLTIQRTEQRDSAMYRCASRVGTSGWVETDTQYFGPGTRLTVL.

This clone has just one count. The rearrangement links TRBV6-6 to TRBJ1-2; no definite D call. The CDR3 spans 14 residues. Trimming stripped 5 bases from V and 2 bases from J, with 12 bases between. The germline CDR1 and CDR2 sequences are MNHNY and SVGAGI (reference sequence). The CDR3 sequence is CASSPRTGNYGYTF. The CDR3 DNA sequence: TGTGCCAGCAGTCCCCGGACGGGGAACTATGGCTACACCTTC.

The V and J genes are TRBV5-4 and TRBJ2-1, with D hard to call. Looked up from germline, CDR1 is SGHNT and CDR2 is YYREEE (reference sequence). The V end lost 0 bases, the J end lost 7 bases, and 8 bases lay between the germline ends. This CDR3 spans 13 amino acids. The CDR3, as DNA: TGTGCCAGCAGCTTGGCCGCAGAAAATGAGCAGTTCTTC. It specifies CASSLAAENEQFF.

This chain joins TRBV27 and TRBJ2-7; D is uncertain. Deletions cut 5 bases from V and 3 bases from J, with 11 bases between. Per germline, CDR1 MNHEY and CDR2 SMNVEV (reference sequence). CDR3 length: 13 amino acids. CDR3 region: CASSPSRLYEQYF. The CDR3 bases are TGTGCCAGCAGTCCCTCCCGGCTCTACGAGCAGTACTTC.

This clone was detected only once. The chain uses TRBV10-1 and TRBJ2-3; D is ambiguous. The CDR3 contains 14 residues. V was shortened by 3 bases and J by 6 bases, with 13 bases between the two germline ends. Per the germline V gene, CDR1 is WNHNN and CDR2 is SYGVQD (reference sequence). CDR3 sequence (DNA): TGCGCCAGCAGTGACTCAGGTCCGAGGGATACGCAGTATTTT. It codes for CASSDSGPRDTQYF.

V and J are TRBV11-3 and TRBJ1-1, with a weak D call TRBD1 (5 bases). Germline CDR1 and CDR2: SGHNT and YENEEA. This CDR3 has 13 amino acids. V lost 5 bases and J lost 5, with 12 bases in between. CDR3 sequence: CASSLGGRTEAFF. In nucleotides, the CDR3 is TGTGCCAGCAGCCTGGGGGGTAGGACTGAAGCTTTCTTT.

This chain joins TRBV4-1 and TRBJ1-3; no definite D call. V was trimmed by 1 base and J by 0 bases, leaving 4 bases between them. This CDR3 is built from 14 residues. Germline V lookup: CDR1 MGHRA, CDR2 YSYEKL. The DNA of the CDR3 is TGCGCCAGCAGCCAAGCAATCTCTGGAAACACCATATATTTT. It translates to CASSQAISGNTIYF.

The gene calls are TRBV20-1 and TRBJ1-1; D is ambiguous. There are 11 residues in the CDR3. CDR1 DFQATT and CDR2 SNEGSKA come from the germline V gene (reference sequence). Trimming took 2 bases from V and 11 from J, leaving 12 bases between them. The CDR3: CSARIEALAFF. In DNA, the CDR3 is TGCAGTGCTAGAATAGAGGCCCTGGCTTTCTTT.

In this sample, this clone turned up a few times. V gene TRBV4-2 combines with J gene TRBJ2-7; D ambiguous. Germline V gene sequence: CDR1 LGHNA, CDR2 YNFKEQ. The ends were cut back, 0 bases at V and 4 bases at J, with 10 bases in the middle. This CDR3 spans 14 amino acids. The CDR3 region has the DNA TGTGCCAGCAGCCAAGATTTAATGGGGTACGAGCAGTACTTC. This sequence encodes CASSQDLMGYEQYF.

The rearrangement joins TRBV23-1 to TRBJ1-1; TRBD1 aligns across 7 bases. TRBV23-1 is filed as an ORF, its function uncertain. V shed 6 bases, J shed 1 base, and the junction held 11 bases outside the gene matches. CDR3 length: 16 residues. The CDR3 bases are TGCGCCAGCAGGCCTATATGGGACAGACGGAACACTGAAGCTTTCTTT. Protein: CASRPIWDRRNTEAFF.

The chain joins TRBV7-9 to TRBJ2-5; D gene ambiguous. The CDR3 has 16 amino acids. The germline V gene encodes CDR1 SEHNR and CDR2 FQNEAQ (reference sequence). V was shortened by 0 bases and J by 2 bases, with 13 bases between the two germline ends. CDR3 sequence reads: CASSLAIVADQETQYF. CDR3 coding DNA: TGTGCCAGCAGCTTAGCGATAGTTGCGGATCAAGAGACCCAGTACTTC.

The rearrangement joins TRBV6-7 to TRBJ2-7, with D uncertain. TRBV6-7 is flagged as an ORF with uncertain function. This CDR3 has 12 residues. V was trimmed by 10 bases and J by 4 bases, leaving 14 bases between them. The CDR3 DNA reads as TGTGCCAACACGAACGATCCGTACGAGCAGTACTTC. As protein: CANTNDPYEQYF.

The chain couples TRBV21-1 to TRBJ1-2. TRBV21-1 is a documented pseudogene. CDR3 length equals 13 residues. The CDR3 coding sequence is TGTGCCAGCAGCAATCCGGCGTACTATGGCTACACCTTC. As protein: CASSNPAYYGYTF.

V usage is TRBV5-4 and J usage is TRBJ2-1, with no clear D. V gave up 0 bases and J gave up 0 bases, with 13 bases separating them. This CDR3 region has 17 residues. Germline V gene data show CDR1 as SGHNT and CDR2 as YYREEE (reference sequence). CDR3 sequence reads: CASSLGGGYRSYNEQFF. In nucleotides, the CDR3 is TGTGCCAGCAGCTTGGGTGGCGGTTACCGCTCCTACAATGAGCAGTTCTTC.

The rearrangement links TRBV6-4 to TRBJ1-2, with TRBD1 as a possible D gene (5 bases). CDR1 MRHNA and CDR2 SNTAGT come from the germline V gene. The V end lost 7 bases, the J end lost 3 bases, and 27 bases lay between the germline ends. CDR3 length: 18 residues. In DNA, the CDR3 is TGTGCCAGCACTCTTCGGGGCCCGCCCACATCCCCCTACTATGGCTACACCTTC. It translates to CASTLRGPPTSPYYGYTF.

Notes on this clone: Other DNA sequences from this sample encode an identical CDR3 as well. The chain couples TRBV27 to TRBJ1-1, with a weak D call TRBD1 (6 bases). The CDR3 consists of 17 residues. CDR1 is MNHEY, CDR2 SMNVEV, per germline (reference sequence). V was trimmed by 2 bases and J by 0 bases, leaving 16 bases between them. The CDR3 sequence is CASSLKSGGGLNTEAFF. The CDR3 DNA is TGTGCCAGCAGTTTAAAATCCGGGGGCGGTTTGAACACTGAAGCTTTCTTT.

This chain joins TRBV7-9 and TRBJ1-1; 7 nucleotides line up with TRBD1. The trim removed 3 bases at V and 0 bases at J, leaving 7 bases unmatched. Germline loops: CDR1 SEHNR, CDR2 FQNEAQ (reference sequence). The CDR3 runs 16 residues. CDR3 sequence reads: CASSFPDRDMNTEAFF. The CDR3 DNA reads TGTGCCAGCAGCTTCCCTGACAGGGATATGAACACTGAAGCTTTCTTT.

The V and J genes are TRBV10-1 and TRBJ2-7; D remains unclear. Germline V CDR1 and CDR2: WNHNN, SYGVQD (reference sequence). The germline V and J ends were trimmed by 2 bases and 0 bases, with 2 bases remaining between them. The CDR3 contains 12 residues. This CDR3 reads CASSEASYEQYF. The CDR3 DNA reads as TGCGCCAGCAGTGAGGCCTCCTACGAGCAGTACTTC.

This clone was detected only once. The rearrangement uses TRBV5-6 and TRBJ2-1; 11 positions agree with TRBD1. The CDR3 extends over 17 amino acids. Germline values: CDR1 SGHDT, CDR2 YYEEEE. V lost 4 bases, J lost 4 bases, and 10 bases stayed unmatched. CDR3 region: CASSARTGTGGYNEQFF. The CDR3 DNA is TGTGCCAGCAGCGCCAGGACCGGGACAGGGGGATACAATGAGCAGTTCTTC. Combining the CDR3 with reference TRBV5-6 and TRBJ2-1 gives the whole variable domain DAGVTQSPTHLIKTRGQQVTLRCSPKSGHDTVSWYQQALGQGPQFIFQYYEEEERQRGNFPDRFSGHQFPNYSSELNVNALLLGDSALYLCASSARTGTGGYNEQFFGPGTRLTVL.

V gene TRBV27 combines with J gene TRBJ2-7; 8 bases agree with TRBD2. Germline-derived CDR1 and CDR2 are MNHEY and SMNVEV (reference sequence). After removal of 6 bases from V and 6 bases from J, the junction contained 10 bases not matched to a gene. CDR3 length equals 14 residues. The CDR3 DNA follows: TGTGCCAGCAGCACAAACCGCGGGGGGTTCGAGCAGTACTTC. This sequence encodes CASSTNRGGFEQYF.

J is TRBJ2-2 and V is TRBV27; no clear D gene. The CDR3 consists of 14 residues. Trimming pared 3 bases from V and 5 bases from J, leaving 10 bases between. In germline, CDR1 is MNHEY, CDR2 SMNVEV (reference sequence). CDR3 nucleotides: TGTGCCAGCAGTTTCACGATTGTAACCGGGGAGCTGTTTTTT. Translation gives CASSFTIVTGELFF.